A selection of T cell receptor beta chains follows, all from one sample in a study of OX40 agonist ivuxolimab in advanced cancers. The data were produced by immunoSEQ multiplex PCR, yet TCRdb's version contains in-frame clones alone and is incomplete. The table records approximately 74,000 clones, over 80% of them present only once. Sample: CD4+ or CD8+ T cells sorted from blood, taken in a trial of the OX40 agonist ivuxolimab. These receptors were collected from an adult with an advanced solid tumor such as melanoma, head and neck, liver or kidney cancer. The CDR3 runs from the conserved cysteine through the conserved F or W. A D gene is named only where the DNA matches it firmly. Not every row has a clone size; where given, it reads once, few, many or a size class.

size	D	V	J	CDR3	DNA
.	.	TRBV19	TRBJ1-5	CASTLRAGHQPQHF	TGTGCCAGTACCTTACGCGCAGGGCATCAGCCCCAGCATTTT
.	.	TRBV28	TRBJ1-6	CASSFGSGPTLHF	TGTGCCAGCAGTTTCGGCTCGGGCCCCACCCTCCACTTT
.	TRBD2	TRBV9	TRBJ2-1	CASSAPQAGGSYNEQFF	TGTGCCAGCAGCGCCCCCCAAGCGGGGGGGTCCTACAATGAGCAGTTCTTC
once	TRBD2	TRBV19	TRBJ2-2	CASSWAGGAGELFF	TGTGCCAGTAGTTGGGCGGGAGGAGCCGGGGAGCTGTTTTTT
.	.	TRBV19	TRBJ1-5	CASKAGNQPQHF	TGTGCCAGTAAGGCCGGGAATCAGCCCCAGCATTTT
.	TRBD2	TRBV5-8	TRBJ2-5	CASSFFAGVRETQYF	TGTGCCAGCAGCTTCTTTGCGGGAGTTCGGGAGACCCAGTACTTC
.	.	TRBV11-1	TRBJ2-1	CASSYPRTASSYNEQFF	TGTGCCAGCAGCTACCCTCGGACAGCCAGCTCCTACAATGAGCAGTTCTTC
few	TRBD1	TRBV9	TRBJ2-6	CASSERTGAMTF	TGTGCCAGCAGCGAGAGGACAGGGGCTATGACTTTC
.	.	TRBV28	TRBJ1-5	CASNLGWDSNQPQHF	TGTGCCAGCAACTTAGGGTGGGATAGCAATCAGCCCCAGCATTTT
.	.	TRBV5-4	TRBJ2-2	CASRPSLTGELFF	TGTGCCAGCAGGCCTTCTTTGACCGGGGAGCTGTTTTTT
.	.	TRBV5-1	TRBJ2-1	CASSQDESSYNEQFF	TGCGCCAGCAGCCAAGACGAGAGCTCCTACAATGAGCAGTTCTTC
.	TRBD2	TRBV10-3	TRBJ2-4	CAISDTREGLYKNIQYF	TGTGCCATCAGTGATACGAGGGAGGGCCTCTACAAAAACATTCAGTACTTC
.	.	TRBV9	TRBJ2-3	CASSVGGISTDTQYF	TGTGCCAGCAGCGTAGGGGGGATTTCCACAGATACGCAGTATTTT
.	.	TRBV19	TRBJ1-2	CASSIGTPNYGYTF	TGTGCCAGTAGTATAGGGACACCAAACTATGGCTACACCTTC
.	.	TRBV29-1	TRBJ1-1	CSARTDSYTEAFF	TGCAGCGCCCGGACAGACTCCTACACTGAAGCTTTCTTT
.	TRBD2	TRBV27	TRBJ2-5	CASSLGGRAETQYF	TGTGCCAGCAGTTTAGGCGGGAGAGCGGAGACCCAGTACTTC
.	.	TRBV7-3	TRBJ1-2	CASSVGVGNYGGYTF	TGTGCCAGCAGCGTAGGGGTCGGGAACTATGGAGGCTACACCTTC